This T cell receptor beta chain was recorded in a study of CD8+CD57+ T cells in acquired aplastic anemia (dated by TCRdb to the late 2010s). Notes on the research overall: A mean of approximately 2.9 ug of DNA, ranging from roughly 0.2 to 30 ug, was extracted from sorted CD4+ and CD8+ cells. Healthy donor samples averaged approximately 10 million reads for CD4+ and 11.0 million for CD8+ cells.

Profiling of TCR beta VDJ combinations and CDR3 sequences used genomic DNA as the template. An Illumina HiSeq 2000 was the platform used for TCR repertoire sequencing. Turning to the authors' computational methods: TRBV/TRBJ rearrangement plots, CDR3 size and DJ length profiles, and Simpson's diversity index were used to assess repertoires. Whichever DNA sequence was most abundant in the deep sequencing data was defined as the immunodominant clone. CDR3 amino acid sequences were screened for sharing across subjects and compared with published repertoires and the VDJdb database. Starting from the raw public reads, TCRdb applied fastp trimming at Q25, assembled clones with MiXCR and retained in-frame beta chains. Every distinct CDR3 protein forms one entry, paired with its most common genes and DNA. The V and J calls here are based on TCRdb, not the publication. Within this sample are approximately 130,000 distinct CDR3 sequences, with roughly two fifths of them counted one time only. The biggest ten clones account for roughly 8.4% of the sample.

In the germline V gene, CDR1 corresponds to ENHRY and CDR2 to SYGVKD. Trimming costs V 2 bases and J 4 bases, and their ends lie 3 bases apart. CDR3 length: 13 amino acids, cysteine to phenylalanine. Only the CDR3 DNA stays, 39 bases, in frame from base 1. This clonotype appeared once. The antigen it recognizes is unknown. Base qualities are not provided; no much larger clone lies one nucleotide away. Weak support is all one read offers. In the study, sorted CD4+ and CD8+ blood T cells from patients with severe aplastic anemia and from healthy subjects underwent deep sequencing of TCR repertoires. Ficoll-Paque density gradient centrifugation was used to isolate peripheral blood mononuclear cells. CD4+ and CD8+ T cells were sorted by FACS or magnetic beads before DNA extraction. General conclusions and limits of the study: Twenty-nine CD8+ CDR3 sequences were shared between patients and controls but appeared highly expressed in patients and within their immunodominant clones. Between patients and healthy controls, no significant difference in CD8+ Simpson's diversity was found (P=0.060).

Sequenced sample: sorted CD4+, CD8+, or CD8+CD57+ T cells (not recorded which) from PBMCs. The clonotype originates from a human donor in good health, serving as a control. The rearrangement joined TRBV10-3 to TRBJ1-6, with the D gene call left open. The CDR3 is CAISEGYNSPLHF. The DNA sequence is as follows: TGTGCCATCAGTGAGGGTTATAATTCACCCCTCCACTTT.